A selection of T cell receptor beta chains follows, all from one sample in a study of T cells in Graves' hyperthyroidism and ophthalmopathy. TCRdb analysed the multiplex PCR reads with MiXCR anew, one entry per CDR3 protein. The top ten clones hold around 30% of a sample with more than 250,000 distinct CDR3 sequences, about 15% of them seen once. The specimen was blood. The receptors shown here come from a woman aged 45-59 years with Graves' hyperthyroidism that later progressed to Graves' ophthalmopathy. The CDR3 runs from the conserved cysteine through the conserved F or W. The size field is filled for only some rows; it gives once, few, many or a size class.

v_call clone_size cdr3_aa
TRBV28 - CASSHPGTSGRSQYF
TRBV5-1 many CASSFFQGNTEAFF
TRBV5-1 few CASSFGDLTNTGELFF
TRBV7-8 many CASSLDYHEQYF
TRBV5-6 many CASSSPGQVYEQFF
TRBV7-9 few CASRSPGTGDSYEQYF
TRBV9 - CASSVDRVETQYF
TRBV2 many CASSNFNEQFF
TRBV19 - CASSTGLAGVETQYF
TRBV24-1 many CATSDLGVAGDLQETQYF
TRBV30 many CAGGAGSNYGYTF
TRBV7-6 few CASSLPTGASSGNTIYF
TRBV28 - CAGAAGTGVHEQYF
TRBV6-6 many CASSYEGRITREAFF
TRBV6-1 - CASSGQTYNEQFF
TRBV6-1 many CASGTLFDSNQPQHF
TRBV11-3 few CASNATTRGANYGYTF
TRBV30 - CAWSYPGDTQYF
TRBV10-3 - CAIADIEANTGELFF
TRBV28 many CASSSSTTGARQPQHF